Shown below are 14 T cell receptor beta chains from a single sample sequenced in a study of identical twins. TCRdb itself ran the 5' RACE reads through MiXCR, one entry per CDR3 protein. The data contain hundreds of thousands of distinct CDR3 sequences, 6% to 6.5% of them singletons. Sequenced input: naive T cells sorted from blood. The receptors derive from a man aged 18 to 35 in good health.

This clonotype was counted at least ten times. The rearrangement links TRBV7-8 to TRBJ2-7; the D gene could be TRBD1 or TRBD2 (5 bases each). Per the germline V gene, CDR1 is SGHVS and CDR2 is FQNEAQ. The CDR3 runs 14 residues. Trimming shortened V by 5 bases and J by 3 bases, and 14 bases separated the two germline ends. The CDR3 sequence is CASSQGRTHYEQYV. The CDR3 DNA sequence: TGTGCCAGCAGCCAGGGACGGACACACTACGAGCAGTACGTC.

Ten or more counts support this clonotype. This chain joins TRBV29-1 and TRBJ2-7; no clear D gene. Trimming shortened V by 4 bases and J by 3 bases, and 10 bases separated the two germline ends. The CDR3 totals 12 residues. CDR1 and CDR2 from the germline V gene are SQVTM and ANQGSEA. This chain's CDR3 is CSVVGLYYEQYF. The CDR3 DNA sequence: TGCAGCGTTGTAGGCCTATACTACGAGCAGTACTTC.

This clonotype was seen a handful of times. The rearrangement joins TRBV7-2 to TRBJ1-2, with D uncertain. The CDR3 totals 14 residues. The germline V and J ends were trimmed by 1 base and 5 bases, with 11 bases remaining between them. Germline CDR1 and CDR2: SGHTA and FQGNSA. The CDR3 DNA sequence: TGTGCCAGCAGCTTAGAGGTCCGACTATATGGCTACACCTTC. It translates to CASSLEVRLYGYTF.

This clonotype was recorded a few times. The gene calls are TRBV30 and TRBJ2-3; D is uncertain. CDR1 and CDR2 (germline): GTSNPN, SVGIG (reference sequence). The ends were cut back, 0 bases at V and 1 base at J, with 8 bases in the middle. The CDR3 loop spans 14 amino acids. The CDR3 bases are TGTGCCTGGAGTGTACGTGACGGCACAGATACGCAGTATTTT. Encoded protein: CAWSVRDGTDTQYF.

At least ten counts were recorded for this clonotype. V gene TRBV6-5 combines with J gene TRBJ1-1; D is possibly TRBD1 (6 bases). Germline CDR1 reads MNHEY; CDR2 reads SVGAGI. With 2 bases removed from V and 3 bases from J, the gap between germline ends came to 10 bases. This CDR3 has 14 amino acids. The CDR3 reads CASSYLGADTEAFF. The DNA for the CDR3 is TGTGCCAGCAGTTACCTGGGGGCCGACACTGAAGCTTTCTTT.

This clonotype has ten or more counts. V usage is TRBV29-1 and J usage is TRBJ2-7, with TRBD1 matching over 7 bases. CDR3 size: 13 residues. CDR1 and CDR2 (germline): SQVTM, ANQGSEA. V lost 4 bases, J lost 4 bases, and 7 bases stayed unmatched. The CDR3, as DNA: TGCAGCGTTGCCCGGACAGGCGTGTACGAGCAGTACTTC. Its translation is CSVARTGVYEQYF.

This clonotype appeared many times. The rearrangement uses TRBV12-3 or TRBV12-4 and TRBJ1-2; D call uncertain. Trimming stripped 6 bases from V and 0 bases from J, with 5 bases between. CDR3 length equals 12 residues. The CDR3 DNA is TGTGCCAGCAGCCCTCCTAACTATGGCTACACCTTC. Translation gives CASSPPNYGYTF.

This clonotype appeared many times. The J gene is TRBJ2-3, the V gene TRBV7-3; the D gene is possibly TRBD1 (5 bases). Trimming shortened V by 5 bases and J by 3 bases, and 12 bases separated the two germline ends. Germline assignment: CDR1 SGHTA and CDR2 FQGTGA. This CDR3 region has 14 residues. The CDR3 DNA follows: TGTGCCAGCAGCCTCTATGCAGGGACAGATACGCAGTATTTT. It translates to CASSLYAGTDTQYF.

V and J are TRBV20-1 and TRBJ1-2, with D possibly being TRBD1 (5 bases). Germline V gene data show CDR1 as DFQATT and CDR2 as SNEGSKA (reference sequence). The CDR3 spans 13 residues. With 6 bases removed from V and 7 bases from J, the gap between germline ends came to 18 bases. The CDR3 DNA is TGCAGTGCAAGGACAACGACTCGGCGTGGCTACACCTTC. Amino acids: CSARTTTRRGYTF.

The V call is TRBV7-3, the J call TRBJ2-3; no clear D. CDR3 size: 14 residues. The V gene's germline CDR1 is SGHTA and CDR2 FQGTGA. V was clipped by 4 bases and J by 0 bases, with 8 bases between them. For the CDR3, the DNA is TGTGCCAGCAGCTATTTGGGAAGCACAGATACGCAGTATTTT. Its protein is CASSYLGSTDTQYF.

V usage is TRBV15 and J usage is TRBJ2-5; D gene ambiguous. The V and J ends lost 2 bases and 6 bases respectively, with 7 bases between them. The CDR3 loop spans 12 amino acids. Germline CDR1 is LNHNV and CDR2 is YYDKDF (reference sequence). DNA for the CDR3: TGTGCCACCAGCAGAACCAGGCAGACCCAGTACTTC. It yields the protein CATSRTRQTQYF.

This clonotype has at least ten counts. This chain joins TRBV12-3 or TRBV12-4 and TRBJ2-3; 10 nucleotides align to TRBD2. V lost 6 bases to trimming and J lost 2 bases; unmatched junction nucleotides: 5. CDR3 length equals 15 residues. As DNA, the CDR3 is TGTGCCAGCAGCGCCAGCGGGAGGGCCACAGATACGCAGTATTTT. Its translation: CASSASGRATDTQYF.

This clonotype was detected ten times or more. The CDR3 loop reads CSGAKGTGELFF. The DNA for the CDR3 is TGCAGCGGGGCCAAGGGGACCGGGGAGCTGTTTTTT. The V call is TRBV29-1, the J call TRBJ2-2; D possibly corresponds to TRBD1 (5 bases). This CDR3 spans 12 amino acids. Germline V gene data show CDR1 as SQVTM and CDR2 as ANQGSEA. V lost 7 bases to trimming and J lost 5 bases, with 11 bases between them.

Only a few counts were recorded for this clonotype. The V and J genes are TRBV5-1 and TRBJ2-1, with D uncertain. The V gene's germline CDR1 is SGHRS and CDR2 YFSETQ. V lost 4 bases and J 0 bases, leaving 14 bases between the germline ends. The CDR3 runs to 16 residues. The CDR3, as DNA: TGCGCCAGCAGCCCGGCTCCGGGCTCCTCCTACAATGAGCAGTTCTTC. Translation: CASSPAPGSSYNEQFF.